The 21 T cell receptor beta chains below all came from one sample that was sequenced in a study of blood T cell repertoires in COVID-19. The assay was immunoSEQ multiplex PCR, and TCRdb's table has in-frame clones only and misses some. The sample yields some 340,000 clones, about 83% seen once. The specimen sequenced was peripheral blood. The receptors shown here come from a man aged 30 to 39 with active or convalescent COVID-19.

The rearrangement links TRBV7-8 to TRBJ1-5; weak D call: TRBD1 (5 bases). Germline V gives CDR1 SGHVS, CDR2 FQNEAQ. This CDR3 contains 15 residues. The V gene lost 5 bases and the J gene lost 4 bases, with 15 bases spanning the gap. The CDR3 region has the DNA TGTGCCAGCAGCGTGACAGTAAAATCAAATCAGCCCCAGCATTTT. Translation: CASSVTVKSNQPQHF.

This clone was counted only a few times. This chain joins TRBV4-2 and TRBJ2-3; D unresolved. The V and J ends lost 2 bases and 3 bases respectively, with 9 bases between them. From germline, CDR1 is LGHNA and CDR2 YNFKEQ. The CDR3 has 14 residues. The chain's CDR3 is CASSQSTRTDTQYF. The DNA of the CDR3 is TGTGCCAGCAGCCAATCCACGCGGACAGATACGCAGTATTTT.

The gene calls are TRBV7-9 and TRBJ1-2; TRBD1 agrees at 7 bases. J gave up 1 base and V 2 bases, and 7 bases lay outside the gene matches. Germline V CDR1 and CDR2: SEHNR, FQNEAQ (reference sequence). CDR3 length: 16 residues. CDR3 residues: CASSLNRGSGNYGYTF. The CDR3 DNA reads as TGTGCCAGCAGCTTAAACAGGGGCAGCGGTAACTATGGCTACACCTTC.

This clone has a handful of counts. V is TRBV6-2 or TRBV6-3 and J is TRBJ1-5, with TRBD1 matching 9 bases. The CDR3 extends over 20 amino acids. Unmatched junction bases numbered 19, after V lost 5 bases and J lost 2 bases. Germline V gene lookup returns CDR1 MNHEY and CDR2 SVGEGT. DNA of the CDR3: TGTGCCAGCAGTCCCCTGAGGGACAGGGTTACGGAGTATCGCAATCAGCCCCAGCATTTT. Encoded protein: CASSPLRDRVTEYRNQPQHF.

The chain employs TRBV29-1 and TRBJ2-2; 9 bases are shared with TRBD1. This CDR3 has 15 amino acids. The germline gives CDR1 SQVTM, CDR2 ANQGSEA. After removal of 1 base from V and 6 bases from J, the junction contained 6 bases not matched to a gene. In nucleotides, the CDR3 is TGCAGCGTTGAAGGACAGGGGGGGGACCCCGGGGAGCTGTTTTTT. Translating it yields CSVEGQGGDPGELFF.

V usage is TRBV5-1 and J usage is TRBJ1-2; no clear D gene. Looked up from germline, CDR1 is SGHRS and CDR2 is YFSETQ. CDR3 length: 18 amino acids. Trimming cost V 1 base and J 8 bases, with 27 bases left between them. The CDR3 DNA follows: TGCGCCAGCAGCTTGAGGTCTCAGCGGGCCGCCTCACTCAGGGGCTACACCTTC. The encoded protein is CASSLRSQRAASLRGYTF.

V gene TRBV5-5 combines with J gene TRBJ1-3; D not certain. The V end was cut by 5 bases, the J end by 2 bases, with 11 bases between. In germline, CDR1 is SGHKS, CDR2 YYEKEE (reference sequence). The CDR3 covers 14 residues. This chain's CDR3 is CASRKMGTGNTIYF. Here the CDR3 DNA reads TGTGCCAGCAGGAAAATGGGCACTGGAAACACCATATATTTT.

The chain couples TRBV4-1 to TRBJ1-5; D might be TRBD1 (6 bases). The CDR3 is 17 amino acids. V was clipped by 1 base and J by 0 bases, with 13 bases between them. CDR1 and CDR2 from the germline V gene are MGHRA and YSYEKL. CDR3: CASSQGLQGSSNQPQHF. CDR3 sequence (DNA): TGCGCCAGCAGCCAAGGCCTGCAGGGGAGTAGCAATCAGCCCCAGCATTTT.

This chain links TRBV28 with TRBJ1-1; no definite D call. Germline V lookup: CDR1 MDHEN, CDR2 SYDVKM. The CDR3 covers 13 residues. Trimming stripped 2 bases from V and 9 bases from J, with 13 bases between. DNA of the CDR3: TGTGCCAGCAGTTTAACGTCGGTCAGGAAAGCTTTCTTT. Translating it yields CASSLTSVRKAFF.

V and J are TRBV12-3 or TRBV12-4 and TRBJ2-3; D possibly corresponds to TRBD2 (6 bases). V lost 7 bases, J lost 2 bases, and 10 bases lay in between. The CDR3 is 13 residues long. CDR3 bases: TGTGCCAGCACCCGGGACTCCACAGATACGCAGTATTTT. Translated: CASTRDSTDTQYF.

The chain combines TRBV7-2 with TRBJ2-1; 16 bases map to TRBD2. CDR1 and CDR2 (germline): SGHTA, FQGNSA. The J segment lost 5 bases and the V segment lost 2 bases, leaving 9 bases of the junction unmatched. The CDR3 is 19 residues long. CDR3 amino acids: CASSLYGTSGRALHNEQFF. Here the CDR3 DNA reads TGTGCCAGCAGCTTATACGGGACTAGCGGGAGGGCGCTTCACAATGAGCAGTTCTTC. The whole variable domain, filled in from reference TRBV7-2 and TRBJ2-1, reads GAGVSQSPSNKVTEKGKDVELRCDPISGHTALYWYRQSLGQGLEFLIYFQGNSAPDKSGLPSDRFSAERTGGSVSTLTIQRTQQEDSAVYLCASSLYGTSGRALHNEQFFGPGTRLTVL.

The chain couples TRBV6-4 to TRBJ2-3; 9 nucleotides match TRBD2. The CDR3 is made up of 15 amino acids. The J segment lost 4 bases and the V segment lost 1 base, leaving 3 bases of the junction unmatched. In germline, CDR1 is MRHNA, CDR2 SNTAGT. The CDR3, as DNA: TGTGCCAGCAGTGACTTCGCTAGCGGGGCAGATACGCAGTATTTT. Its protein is CASSDFASGADTQYF.

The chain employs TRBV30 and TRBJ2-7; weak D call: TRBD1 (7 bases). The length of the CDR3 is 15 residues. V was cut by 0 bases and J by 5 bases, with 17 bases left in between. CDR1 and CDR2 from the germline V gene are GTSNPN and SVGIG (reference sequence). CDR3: CAWSVPYRGGHEQYF. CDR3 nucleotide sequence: TGTGCCTGGAGTGTACCATACAGGGGAGGCCACGAGCAGTACTTC.

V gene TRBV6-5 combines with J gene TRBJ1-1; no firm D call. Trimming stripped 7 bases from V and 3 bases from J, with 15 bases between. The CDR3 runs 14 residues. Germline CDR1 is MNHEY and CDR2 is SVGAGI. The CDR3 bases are TGTGCCAGCAAGCGCAGAAGGGAGGACACTGAAGCTTTCTTT. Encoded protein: CASKRRREDTEAFF.

Written as DNA, the CDR3 is TGTGCCAGCAGCTTAGCGCAGGGGGCAGGTCCTAGTGGCTACACCTTC. This sequence encodes CASSLAQGAGPSGYTF. The chain combines TRBV7-8 with TRBJ1-2; TRBD1 aligns across 8 bases. CDR3 length: 16 amino acids. Per the germline V gene, CDR1 is SGHVS and CDR2 is FQNEAQ. Germline trimming cut 0 bases from V and 7 bases from J; bases unmatched to any gene: 10.

CDR3 in DNA: TGTGCCAGCAGCCCCTATTCCGGGAGTACGCAGTATTTT. This translates into CASSPYSGSTQYF. V and J are TRBV28 and TRBJ2-3; D is perhaps TRBD2 (6 bases). This CDR3 is built from 13 residues. The V end was cut by 6 bases, the J end by 8 bases, with 15 bases between. CDR1 and CDR2 from the germline V gene are MDHEN and SYDVKM. The full variable domain, with the rest looked up from reference TRBV28 and TRBJ2-3, is DVKVTQSSRYLVKRTGEKVFLECVQDMDHENMFWYRQDPGLGLRLIYFSYDVKMKEKGDIPEGYSVSREKKERFSLILESASTNQTSMYLCASSPYSGSTQYFGPGTRLTVL.

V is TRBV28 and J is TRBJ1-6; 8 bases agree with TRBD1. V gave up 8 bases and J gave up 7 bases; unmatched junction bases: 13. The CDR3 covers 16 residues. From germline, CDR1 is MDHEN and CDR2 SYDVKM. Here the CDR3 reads CASHHLPGTGNSPLHF. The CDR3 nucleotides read TGTGCCAGCCATCACCTCCCCGGGACAGGCAATTCACCCCTCCACTTT.

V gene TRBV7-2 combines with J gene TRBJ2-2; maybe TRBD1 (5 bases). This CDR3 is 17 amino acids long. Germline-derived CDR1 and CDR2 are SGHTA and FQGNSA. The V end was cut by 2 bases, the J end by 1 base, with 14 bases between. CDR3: CASSLFRARRNTGELFF. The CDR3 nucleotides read TGTGCCAGCAGCTTATTCAGGGCCCGACGGAACACCGGGGAGCTGTTTTTT.

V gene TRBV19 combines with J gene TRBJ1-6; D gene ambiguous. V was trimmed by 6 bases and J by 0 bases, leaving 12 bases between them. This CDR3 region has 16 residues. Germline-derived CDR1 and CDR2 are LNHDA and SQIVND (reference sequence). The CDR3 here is CASRVSSSSYNSPLHF. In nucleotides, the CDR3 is TGTGCCAGTAGGGTATCCTCGAGCTCCTATAATTCACCCCTCCACTTT.

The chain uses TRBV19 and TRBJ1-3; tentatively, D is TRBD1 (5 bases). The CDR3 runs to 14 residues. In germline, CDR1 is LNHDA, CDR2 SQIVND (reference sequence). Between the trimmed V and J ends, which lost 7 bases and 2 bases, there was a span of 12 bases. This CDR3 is CASTRGGAGNTIYF. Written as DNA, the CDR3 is TGTGCCAGTACCCGGGGAGGGGCTGGAAACACCATATATTTT.

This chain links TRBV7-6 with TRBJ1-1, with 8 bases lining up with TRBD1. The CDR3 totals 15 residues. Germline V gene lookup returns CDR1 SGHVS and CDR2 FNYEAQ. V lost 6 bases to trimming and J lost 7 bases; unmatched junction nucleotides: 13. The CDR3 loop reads CASRIGTGRDIEAFF. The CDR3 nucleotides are TGTGCCAGCAGGATTGGGACAGGAAGGGACATTGAAGCTTTCTTT.